This is a list of T cell receptor beta chains from one sample in a study of OX40 agonist ivuxolimab in advanced cancers. Clones were sequenced by immunoSEQ multiplex PCR, and TCRdb holds only the in-frame ones, with some missing. The sample yields approximately 20,000 clones, around 80% seen once. The input for sequencing was CD4+ or CD8+ T cells sorted from blood, taken in a trial of the OX40 agonist ivuxolimab. The receptor set was obtained from an adult with an advanced solid tumor such as melanoma, head and neck, liver or kidney cancer. CDR3s include the opening cysteine and the closing phenylalanine or tryptophan. A D gene is named only where the DNA matches it firmly. Clone size is given for some rows only: seen once, a few or many times, or a class if the clone is expanded.

abundance: -; j_gene: TRBJ2-7; v_gene: TRBV30; d_gene: TRBD2; CDR3nt: TGTGCCTGGAGGGGGGGTCTCGGGACTAGGAATCACGAGCAGTACTTC; CDR3aa: CAWRGGLGTRNHEQYF
abundance: -; j_gene: TRBJ2-1; v_gene: TRBV9; d_gene: TRBD2; CDR3nt: TGTGCCAGCAGCGTAGGGCGGGGGGGCATCTATGAGCAGTTCTTC; CDR3aa: CASSVGRGGIYEQFF
abundance: -; j_gene: TRBJ2-3; v_gene: TRBV29-1; d_gene: TRBD2; CDR3nt: TGCAGCGTTGAATCGGCTAGCGGGAGCCCAGATACGCAGTATTTT; CDR3aa: CSVESASGSPDTQYF
abundance: -; j_gene: TRBJ1-2; v_gene: TRBV6-6; d_gene: TRBD1; CDR3nt: TGTGCCAGCAGTTACGACAGACAGGGGAACTATGGCTACACCTTC; CDR3aa: CASSYDRQGNYGYTF
abundance: once; j_gene: TRBJ2-5; v_gene: TRBV2; d_gene: TRBD2; CDR3nt: TGTGCCAGCAGCCCCAGCGGGGGGCGCGAGACCCAGTACTTC; CDR3aa: CASSPSGGRETQYF
abundance: -; j_gene: TRBJ2-1; v_gene: TRBV19; d_gene: -; CDR3nt: TGTGCCAGTAGTATAGTGGACAGCTACAATGAGCAGTTCTTC; CDR3aa: CASSIVDSYNEQFF
abundance: -; j_gene: TRBJ2-2; v_gene: TRBV13; d_gene: -; CDR3nt: TGTGCCAGCAGGTTCGGCACCGGGGAGCTGTTTTTT; CDR3aa: CASRFGTGELFF
abundance: -; j_gene: TRBJ1-1; v_gene: TRBV7-8; d_gene: -; CDR3nt: TGTGCCAGCAGGGAGGGGAGGCAGAACACTGAAGCTTTCTTT; CDR3aa: CASREGRQNTEAFF
abundance: -; j_gene: TRBJ1-2; v_gene: TRBV28; d_gene: TRBD1; CDR3nt: TGTGCCAGCAGGGACAGGGGGATACAATATGGCTACACCTTC; CDR3aa: CASRDRGIQYGYTF
abundance: -; j_gene: TRBJ1-5; v_gene: TRBV28; d_gene: -; CDR3nt: TGTGCCAGCAGTTTACTGAATCAGCCCCAGCATTTT; CDR3aa: CASSLLNQPQHF
abundance: -; j_gene: TRBJ2-1; v_gene: TRBV29-1; d_gene: TRBD2; CDR3nt: TGCAGCGTTGAAGAGACTAGCGGGCGTAGTGAGCAGTTCTTC; CDR3aa: CSVEETSGRSEQFF
abundance: -; j_gene: TRBJ1-2; v_gene: TRBV9; d_gene: TRBD1; CDR3nt: TGTGCCAGCAGCGTAGGTGTTAGGGACAGACGACGGGGACGTAACTATGGCTACACCTTC; CDR3aa: CASSVGVRDRRRGRNYGYTF
abundance: -; j_gene: TRBJ1-1; v_gene: TRBV5-4; d_gene: -; CDR3nt: TGTGCCACTAAACCGGGAGCGGAGATGAACACTGAAGCTTTCTTT; CDR3aa: CATKPGAEMNTEAFF
abundance: -; j_gene: TRBJ1-2; v_gene: TRBV14; d_gene: -; CDR3nt: TGTGCCAGCAGCCAAGATCAGTGGGGTGTTGGCTACACCTTC; CDR3aa: CASSQDQWGVGYTF
abundance: -; j_gene: TRBJ1-1; v_gene: TRBV18; d_gene: -; CDR3nt: TGTGCCAGCTCACTTCTTGGCCCGGGTCCGAACACTGAAGCTTTCTTT; CDR3aa: CASSLLGPGPNTEAFF
abundance: -; j_gene: TRBJ1-2; v_gene: TRBV6-1; d_gene: TRBD1; CDR3nt: TGTGCCGGCCGAGCCGGGACAGGTTTTGGCTACACCTTC; CDR3aa: CAGRAGTGFGYTF
abundance: -; j_gene: TRBJ2-7; v_gene: TRBV5-8; d_gene: -; CDR3nt: TGTGCCAGCAGTTTAGGATACTACGAGCAGTACTTC; CDR3aa: CASSLGYYEQYF
abundance: few; j_gene: TRBJ2-3; v_gene: TRBV27; d_gene: TRBD2; CDR3nt: TGTGCCAGCAGTCTCGGGACTAGGACAGATACGCAGTATTTT; CDR3aa: CASSLGTRTDTQYF
abundance: -; j_gene: TRBJ2-7; v_gene: TRBV14; d_gene: TRBD1; CDR3nt: TGTGCCAGCAGCCAGGGACAGGGGAAGAAGCAGTACTTC; CDR3aa: CASSQGQGKKQYF
abundance: once; j_gene: TRBJ1-1; v_gene: TRBV2; d_gene: TRBD1; CDR3nt: TGTGCCAGCAATCGACAGGGTTTGAACACTGAAGCTTTCTTT; CDR3aa: CASNRQGLNTEAFF
abundance: -; j_gene: TRBJ2-3; v_gene: TRBV7-2; d_gene: -; CDR3nt: TGTGCCAGCAGCCAGAGGGCAGGAGGGCCGACAGATACGCAGTATTTT; CDR3aa: CASSQRAGGPTDTQYF
abundance: few; j_gene: TRBJ2-4; v_gene: TRBV6-6; d_gene: TRBD1; CDR3nt: TGTGCCAGCACTCCAAACACACAGGGGGTGGGGAACATTCAGTACTTC; CDR3aa: CASTPNTQGVGNIQYF
abundance: once; j_gene: TRBJ2-3; v_gene: TRBV20-1; d_gene: -; CDR3nt: TGCAGTGCTAGAGATCTTGGTACACCAGATTTT; CDR3aa: CSARDLGTPDF
abundance: -; j_gene: TRBJ2-5; v_gene: TRBV27; d_gene: -; CDR3nt: TGTGCCAGCAGTTTGGGGGGGACCCAGTACTTC; CDR3aa: CASSLGGTQYF
abundance: -; j_gene: TRBJ2-5; v_gene: TRBV2; d_gene: TRBD2; CDR3nt: TGTGCCAGCGGGGCTAGCGGGAGAGAGACCCAGTACTTC; CDR3aa: CASGASGRETQYF
abundance: -; j_gene: TRBJ2-5; v_gene: TRBV5-1; d_gene: -; CDR3nt: TGCGCCAGCAGCTTGGCCGAGGAGACCCAGTACTTC; CDR3aa: CASSLAEETQYF
abundance: few; j_gene: TRBJ2-7; v_gene: TRBV2; d_gene: TRBD1; CDR3nt: TGTGCCAGCACTAGAGGACAGGGGGCAGGCGAGCAGTACTTC; CDR3aa: CASTRGQGAGEQYF
abundance: -; j_gene: TRBJ2-3; v_gene: TRBV7-3; d_gene: TRBD2; CDR3nt: TGTGCCAGCAGCTTTACTAGCGGGAACACAGATACGCAGTATTTT; CDR3aa: CASSFTSGNTDTQYF
abundance: once; j_gene: TRBJ1-1; v_gene: TRBV28; d_gene: -; CDR3nt: TGTGCCAGCCGGACGCGACAGTTGAACACTGAAGCTTTCTTT; CDR3aa: CASRTRQLNTEAFF
abundance: -; j_gene: TRBJ2-1; v_gene: TRBV2; d_gene: -; CDR3nt: TGTGCCAGCTTCCCGGGGCAGGTTTGGAATGAGCAGTTCTTC; CDR3aa: CASFPGQVWNEQFF
abundance: -; j_gene: TRBJ2-3; v_gene: TRBV4-3; d_gene: -; CDR3nt: TGCGCCAGCAGCCAAGAACCTGGGCTACCCGGGGATACGCAGTATTTT; CDR3aa: CASSQEPGLPGDTQYF
abundance: -; j_gene: TRBJ2-1; v_gene: TRBV5-5; d_gene: TRBD2; CDR3nt: TGTGCCAGCAGCTTGCGACTAGCGGGAGGGTACAATGAGCAGTTCTTC; CDR3aa: CASSLRLAGGYNEQFF
abundance: -; j_gene: TRBJ1-4; v_gene: TRBV19; d_gene: -; CDR3nt: TGTGCCAGTCGATCCGTTGCAACTAATGAAAAACTGTTTTTT; CDR3aa: CASRSVATNEKLFF
abundance: -; j_gene: TRBJ2-7; v_gene: TRBV2; d_gene: -; CDR3nt: TGTGCCAGCAGTGAAATTGGGGGGCGGGATCCCTACGAGCAGTACTTC; CDR3aa: CASSEIGGRDPYEQYF
abundance: -; j_gene: TRBJ2-4; v_gene: TRBV28; d_gene: -; CDR3nt: TGTGCCAGCAGTCCGTGGGGGCTAGCCAAAAACATTCAGTACTTC; CDR3aa: CASSPWGLAKNIQYF
abundance: -; j_gene: TRBJ2-7; v_gene: TRBV7-6; d_gene: TRBD1; CDR3nt: TGTGCCAGCAGCCCACCGGGACAGGGGGACGAGCAGTACTTC; CDR3aa: CASSPPGQGDEQYF
abundance: -; j_gene: TRBJ1-2; v_gene: TRBV2; d_gene: TRBD1; CDR3nt: TGTGCCAGCGGGACAGGGCCTTTTAGAGGTGGCTACACCTTC; CDR3aa: CASGTGPFRGGYTF
abundance: -; j_gene: TRBJ1-2; v_gene: TRBV9; d_gene: -; CDR3nt: TGTGCCAGCAGCTCCCGAAGAGGCGGCTATGGCTACACCTTC; CDR3aa: CASSSRRGGYGYTF
abundance: once; j_gene: TRBJ1-1; v_gene: TRBV12-1; d_gene: -; CDR3nt: TGTGCCAGCAGCTGCGGGACCGGAGGAACTGAAGCTTTCTTT; CDR3aa: CASSCGTGGTEAFF
abundance: -; j_gene: TRBJ1-2; v_gene: TRBV6-6; d_gene: TRBD1; CDR3nt: TGTGCCAGCGTAGGACAGGGAAACTATGGCTACACCTTC; CDR3aa: CASVGQGNYGYTF
abundance: -; j_gene: TRBJ2-2; v_gene: TRBV10-1; d_gene: TRBD2; CDR3nt: TGCGCCAGCAGTGAGTCGATAGCGGGATGGACCGGGGAGCTGTTTTTT; CDR3aa: CASSESIAGWTGELFF
abundance: few; j_gene: TRBJ2-7; v_gene: TRBV6-6; d_gene: TRBD2; CDR3nt: TGTGCCAGCAGCACCGGGACTAGCGGCTACGAGCAGTACTTC; CDR3aa: CASSTGTSGYEQYF
abundance: -; j_gene: TRBJ1-3; v_gene: TRBV7-9; d_gene: -; CDR3nt: TGTGCCAGCAGCTCAGGGAGCTCTGGAAACACCATATATTTT; CDR3aa: CASSSGSSGNTIYF
abundance: -; j_gene: TRBJ2-3; v_gene: TRBV14; d_gene: TRBD2; CDR3nt: TGTGCCAGCAGCCAAGAGGTCGGGCCTAGCGGGAGACCAGATACGCAGTATTTT; CDR3aa: CASSQEVGPSGRPDTQYF
abundance: -; j_gene: TRBJ1-5; v_gene: TRBV19; d_gene: TRBD1; CDR3nt: TGTGCCAGTAGTGCAACAGGGGGCTATCAGCCCCAGCATTTT; CDR3aa: CASSATGGYQPQHF
abundance: -; j_gene: TRBJ2-7; v_gene: TRBV29-1; d_gene: -; CDR3nt: TGCAGCGCTAGCCACCCAGGGAACAACGAGCAGTACTTC; CDR3aa: CSASHPGNNEQYF